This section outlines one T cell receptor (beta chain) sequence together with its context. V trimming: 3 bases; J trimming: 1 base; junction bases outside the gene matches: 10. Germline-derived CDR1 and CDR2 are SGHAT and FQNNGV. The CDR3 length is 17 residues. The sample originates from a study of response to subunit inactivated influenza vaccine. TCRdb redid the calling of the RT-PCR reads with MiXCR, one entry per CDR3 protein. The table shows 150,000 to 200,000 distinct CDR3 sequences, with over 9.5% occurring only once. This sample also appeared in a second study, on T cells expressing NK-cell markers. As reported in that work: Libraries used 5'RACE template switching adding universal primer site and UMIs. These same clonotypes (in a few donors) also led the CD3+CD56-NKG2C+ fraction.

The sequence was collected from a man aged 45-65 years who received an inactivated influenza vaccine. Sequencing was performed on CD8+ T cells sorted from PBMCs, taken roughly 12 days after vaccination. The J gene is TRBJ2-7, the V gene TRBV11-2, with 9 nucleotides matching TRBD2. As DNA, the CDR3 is TGTGCCAGCAGCTTGGGTCCGGAAGCGGGGGGTTCCTACGAGCAGTACTTC. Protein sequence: CASSLGPEAGGSYEQYF.